The 21 T cell receptor beta chains reported below all come from one sample, sequenced in a study of T cell repertoires in cytomegalovirus infection. TCRdb independently ran MiXCR on the reads; one entry per CDR3 protein. The sample gives about 150,000 distinct CDR3 sequences, around a quarter of which show up once; approximately 11% is in the top ten. Input material: PBMCs. The receptors come from a human donor in good health (CMV status not recorded). Some clones in this sample may be carry-over from other donors' samples.

The rearrangement uses TRBV27 and TRBJ1-5; 8 nucleotides match TRBD1. This CDR3 is built from 13 residues. The trim removed 4 bases at V and 6 bases at J, leaving 2 bases unmatched. The V gene's germline CDR1 is MNHEY and CDR2 SMNVEV (reference sequence). The CDR3 protein is CASSSGGGQPQHF. The CDR3, as DNA: TGTGCCAGCAGTTCAGGGGGCGGTCAGCCCCAGCATTTT.

The rearrangement links TRBV20-1 to TRBJ2-7; no clear D. Germline loops: CDR1 DFQATT, CDR2 SNEGSKA (reference sequence). Between the trimmed V and J ends, which lost 4 bases and 1 base, there was a span of 14 bases. The CDR3 extends over 14 amino acids. The CDR3 loop reads CSATSLGRSYEQYF. In DNA, the CDR3 is TGCAGTGCTACATCCCTCGGACGTTCCTACGAGCAGTACTTC.

As concerns this clonotype: This may be a read error: a much more frequent sequence differs by one nucleotide. The V and J genes are TRBV7-8 and TRBJ2-7, with 8 positions matching TRBD1. V lost 3 bases to trimming and J lost 6 bases; unmatched junction nucleotides: 7. The CDR3 runs to 14 residues. The germline CDR1 and CDR2 sequences are SGHVS and FQNEAQ. The CDR3: CASSFIRQGREQYF. DNA for the CDR3: TGTGCCAGCAGCTTCATCCGACAGGGGCGCGAGCAGTACTTC.

The rearrangement uses TRBV6-6 and TRBJ1-4, with D possibly TRBD1 on 6 matching bases. The V end lost 4 bases, the J end lost 0 bases, and 9 bases lay between the germline ends. CDR3 length equals 15 residues. Germline CDR1 and CDR2: MNHNY and SVGAGI (reference sequence). CDR3 nucleotides: TGTGCCAGCAGTTCCAGGGGTGCAACTAATGAAAAACTGTTTTTT. Translation gives CASSSRGATNEKLFF.

The chain employs TRBV28 and TRBJ2-4, with TRBD1 matching 10 bases. This CDR3 spans 16 amino acids. Germline V CDR1 and CDR2: MDHEN, SYDVKM. V lost 6 bases and J lost 1; bases outside the gene matches: 6. This CDR3 reads CASSRQGAAAKNIQYF. CDR3 coding DNA: TGTGCCAGCAGCCGACAGGGGGCCGCGGCCAAAAACATTCAGTACTTC.

Only a few counts were recorded for this clonotype. This chain connects TRBV24-1 to TRBJ2-1, with D possibly TRBD2 on 5 matching bases. Trimming removed 4 bases at V and 4 bases at J, with 13 bases between. The CDR3 is 15 amino acids. CDR1 is KGHDR, CDR2 SFDVKD, per germline. The CDR3 nucleotides read TGTGCCACCAGTGACGAGGGCGAGCCTTACAATGAGCAGTTCTTC. Protein sequence: CATSDEGEPYNEQFF.

The genes are TRBV12-3 or TRBV12-4 and TRBJ1-1; maybe TRBD1 (6 bases). This CDR3 comprises 12 residues. The ends were cut back, 3 bases at V and 8 bases at J, with 10 bases in the middle. CDR3 sequence (DNA): TGTGCCAGCAGTTTTGGACAGCCAGAAGCTTTCTTT. Translating gives CASSFGQPEAFF.

This clonotype was seen many times. The CDR3 DNA reads as TGTGCCAGCAGTCAACAGGAAAACAGCAATCAGCCCCAGCATTTT. It is translated as CASSQQENSNQPQHF. The chain recombines TRBV28 with TRBJ1-5, with a tentative D call TRBD1 (5 bases). Germline lookup yields CDR1 MDHEN and CDR2 SYDVKM. Trimming stripped 5 bases from V and 1 base from J, with 12 bases between. The CDR3 length is 15 residues. The full variable domain, with the rest looked up from reference TRBV28 and TRBJ1-5, is DVKVTQSSRYLVKRTGEKVFLECVQDMDHENMFWYRQDPGLGLRLIYFSYDVKMKEKGDIPEGYSVSREKKERFSLILESASTNQTSMYLCASSQQENSNQPQHFGDGTRLSIL.

The J gene is TRBJ2-5, the V gene TRBV6-5; a weak D match, TRBD2 (6 bases). V lost 0 bases, J lost 4 bases, and 9 bases lay in between. Germline CDR1 MNHEY, CDR2 SVGAGI. The CDR3 totals 14 residues. The CDR3 DNA reads TGTGCCAGCAGTTACTCACTAGCAGGAGAGACCCAGTACTTC. It specifies CASSYSLAGETQYF.

There are many counts of this clonotype. The chain has TRBV12-3 or TRBV12-4 and TRBJ1-6; 7 bases agree with TRBD1. Trimming at V came to 6 bases and at J to 7 bases, leaving 6 bases not matched to a gene. The CDR3 has 14 amino acids. CDR3 bases: TGTGCCAGCAGCCTGGGACAGAAAAATTCACCCCTCCACTTT. Protein: CASSLGQKNSPLHF.

This clonotype was detected many times. The chain has TRBV7-9 and TRBJ2-7; D is possibly TRBD1 (6 bases). Germline lookup yields CDR1 SEHNR and CDR2 FQNEAQ (reference sequence). The V end was cut by 1 base, the J end by 6 bases, with 16 bases between. The CDR3 covers 15 residues. The CDR3 DNA reads as TGTGCCAGCAGCTTAGTTTCAAGGGGGTCAGGCGAGCAGTACTTC. Translating gives CASSLVSRGSGEQYF.

In its sample, this clonotype was seen a few times. The V call is TRBV6-6, the J call TRBJ1-5; D is uncertain. V shed 1 base and J shed 0 bases, with 1 base lying between them. This CDR3 contains 13 residues. Germline CDR1 and CDR2: MNHNY and SVGAGI (reference sequence). Written as DNA, the CDR3 is TGTGCCAGCAGTTACTATAGCAATCAGCCCCAGCATTTT. It is translated as CASSYYSNQPQHF.

This clonotype was counted between two and nine times. V usage is TRBV18 and J usage is TRBJ2-6; 9 nucleotides agree with TRBD2. CDR3 length: 19 residues. CDR1 KGHSH and CDR2 LQKENI come from the germline V gene. The ends lost 5 bases at V and 0 bases at J; junction bases unmatched: 11. The CDR3 here is CASSKVLSSGSSGANVLTF. CDR3 coding DNA: TGTGCCAGCTCAAAAGTGTTGAGTAGCGGGAGCTCTGGGGCCAACGTCCTGACTTTC. Based on the CDR3 plus reference TRBV18 and TRBJ2-6, the full variable domain is NAGVMQNPRHLVRRRGQEARLRCSPMKGHSHVYWYRQLPEEGLKFMVYLQKENIIDESGMPKERFSAEFPKEGPSILRIQQVVRGDSAAYFCASSKVLSSGSSGANVLTFGAGSRLTVL.

Concerning this clonotype: At one end the junction does not follow the germline gene, possibly because of a read error. V and J are TRBV28 and TRBJ1-1; D might be TRBD1 (6 bases). Germline values: CDR1 MDHEN, CDR2 SYDVKM. This CDR3 comprises 12 residues. CDR3 amino acids: CTSSLQGTEAFF. The CDR3 DNA follows: TGTACCAGCAGTTTACAGGGCACTGAAGCTTTCTTT.

V gene TRBV20-1 combines with J gene TRBJ2-7; D is perhaps TRBD1 (5 bases). Trimming pared 6 bases from V and 9 bases from J, leaving 30 bases between. Germline assignment: CDR1 DFQATT and CDR2 SNEGSKA (reference sequence). This CDR3 spans 16 amino acids. The CDR3 protein is CSANPPGRAVTVRQYF. CDR3 nucleotides: TGCAGTGCGAACCCCCCCGGCAGGGCAGTTACGGTACGGCAGTACTTC.

This clonotype was picked up many times. The V and J genes are TRBV12-3 or TRBV12-4 and TRBJ2-5; 10 nucleotides match TRBD2. Trimming removed 6 bases from V and 2 bases from J; junction bases left unmatched: 3. This CDR3 is 14 amino acids long. In nucleotides, the CDR3 is TGTGCCAGCAGGTCAGCGGGAGGGCAAGAGACCCAGTACTTC. It is translated as CASRSAGGQETQYF.

The chain employs TRBV3-1 and TRBJ1-2; no reliable D call. The germline gives CDR1 LGHDT, CDR2 YNNKEL (reference sequence). V was clipped by 5 bases and J by 8 bases, with 18 bases between them. The CDR3 totals 14 residues. CDR3: CASSKITANSGYTF. The DNA of the CDR3 is TGTGCCAGCAGCAAAATTACCGCGAACTCGGGCTACACCTTC.

The sample holds many counts of this clonotype. The rearrangement joins TRBV7-6 to TRBJ2-2; 7 bases align to TRBD1. The CDR3 length is 15 residues. Germline V lookup: CDR1 SGHVS, CDR2 FNYEAQ. Trimming at V came to 4 bases and at J to 3 bases, leaving 5 bases not matched to a gene. CDR3 sequence reads: CASSWGQPHTGELFF. The CDR3 coding sequence is TGTGCCAGCAGCTGGGGACAGCCACACACCGGGGAGCTGTTTTTT.

Points on this clonotype: A single base separates this from a much larger clone, so it may be a read error. V and J are TRBV6-6 and TRBJ1-3; D might be TRBD1 (5 bases). The length of the CDR3 is 13 residues. Germline lookup yields CDR1 MNHNY and CDR2 SVGAGI (reference sequence). V was clipped by 7 bases and J by 0 bases, with 7 bases between them. As DNA, the CDR3 is TGTGCCAGCACCGACAGCTCTGGAAACACCATATATTTT. This encodes CASTDSSGNTIYF.

This chain links TRBV14 with TRBJ2-3; a possible D gene is TRBD2 (5 bases). The CDR3 covers 14 residues. The germline V and J ends were trimmed by 1 base and 2 bases, with 7 bases remaining between them. Germline-derived CDR1 and CDR2 are SGHDN and FVKESK. The CDR3 is CASSQGENTDTQYF. The DNA of the CDR3 is TGTGCCAGCAGCCAAGGGGAGAACACAGATACGCAGTATTTT.

The table lists this clonotype with many counts. The chain joins TRBV7-2 to TRBJ1-1; D possibly corresponds to TRBD1 (5 bases). With 5 bases removed from V and 5 bases from J, the gap between germline ends came to 21 bases. Per the germline V gene, CDR1 is SGHTA and CDR2 is FQGNSA. This CDR3 is built from 16 residues. CDR3 loop: CASSRRGGGKGTEAFF. The CDR3 coding sequence is TGTGCCAGCAGCAGACGTGGGGGAGGGAAAGGGACTGAAGCTTTCTTT.